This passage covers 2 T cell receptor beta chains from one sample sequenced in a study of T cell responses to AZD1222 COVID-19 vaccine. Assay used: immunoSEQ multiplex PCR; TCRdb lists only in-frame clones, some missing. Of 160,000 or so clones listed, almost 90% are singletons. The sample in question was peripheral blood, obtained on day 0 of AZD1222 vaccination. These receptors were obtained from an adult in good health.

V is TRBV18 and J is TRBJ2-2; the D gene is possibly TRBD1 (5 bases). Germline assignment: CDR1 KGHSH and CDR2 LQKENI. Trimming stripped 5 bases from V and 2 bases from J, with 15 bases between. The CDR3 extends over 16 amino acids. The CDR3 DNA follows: TGTGCCAGCTCAGTCATTGACAGAGTAAACACCGGGGAGCTGTTTTTT. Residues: CASSVIDRVNTGELFF.

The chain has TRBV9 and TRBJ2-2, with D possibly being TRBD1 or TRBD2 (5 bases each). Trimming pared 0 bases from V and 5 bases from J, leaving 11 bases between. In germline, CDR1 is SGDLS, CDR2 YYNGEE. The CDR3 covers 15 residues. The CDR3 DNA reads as TGTGCCAGCAGCGTAGGTGGGGGAGAGACCGGGGAGCTGTTTTTT. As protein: CASSVGGGETGELFF.